The 32 T cell receptor beta chains below all came from one sample that was sequenced in a study of CD8+ T cells in alopecia areata. As for treatment: oral pan-JAK inhibitor, 5-10 mg twice daily. cDNA reverse transcribed from extracted RNA served as the sequencing template. The table came from immunoSEQ multiplex PCR; TCRdb's copy has only in-frame clones and leaves some out. Of 250,000 to 300,000 clones in the sample, roughly 64% were seen once. Here the sequenced sample was CD4+ T cells sorted from blood, taken at week 24, from a patient treated with tofacitinib. The receptors were gathered from a human donor with alopecia areata.

A few counts support this clone. The rearrangement joins TRBV6-4 to TRBJ1-1, with 7 bases fitting TRBD1. Per the germline V gene, CDR1 is MRHNA and CDR2 is SNTAGT. V was pared by 9 bases and J by 1 base, with 5 bases of the junction left unmatched. This CDR3 spans 13 amino acids. This chain's CDR3 is CASSRTGNTEAFF. The CDR3 DNA reads as TGTGCCAGTAGTCGGACAGGGAACACTGAAGCTTTCTTT.

This chain joins TRBV4-3 and TRBJ1-6, with a weak D call TRBD1 (6 bases). Germline V gene sequence: CDR1 LGHNA, CDR2 YSLEER. The CDR3 contains 22 residues. V was cut by 6 bases and J by 6 bases, with 36 bases left in between. The CDR3 region has the DNA TGCGCCAGCAGTCACATCGGCGGGCAGGTTTGGATACAGGGCCGAATTAATTCACCCCTCCACTTT. Its protein product is CASSHIGGQVWIQGRINSPLHF.

The rearrangement links TRBV28 to TRBJ1-2, with 7 bases identical to TRBD1. V lost 3 bases and J lost 5; bases outside the gene matches: 0. The CDR3 has 12 amino acids. Germline assignment: CDR1 MDHEN and CDR2 SYDVKM. CDR3 protein: CASSLTGYGYTF. Written as DNA, the CDR3 is TGTGCCAGCAGTTTGACAGGGTATGGCTACACCTTC.

This clone was counted between two and nine times. The chain employs TRBV7-9 and TRBJ1-5; weak D call: TRBD1 (5 bases). CDR3 length: 17 residues. Between the trimmed V and J ends, which lost 5 bases and 5 bases, there was a span of 22 bases. In germline, CDR1 is SEHNR, CDR2 FQNEAQ (reference sequence). The CDR3 coding sequence is TGTGCCAGCAGCGGAAGATGGGACGACCGGGGAGATCAGCCCCAGCATTTT. This codes for CASSGRWDDRGDQPQHF.

This clone has only a few counts. V is TRBV7-2 and J is TRBJ2-3, with no clear D. Looked up from germline, CDR1 is SGHTA and CDR2 is FQGNSA. The CDR3 consists of 14 residues. The V and J ends lost 1 base and 6 bases respectively, with 11 bases between them. The CDR3 protein is CASSLVTVPDTQYF. In DNA, the CDR3 is TGTGCCAGCAGCTTAGTAACGGTGCCGGATACGCAGTATTTT.

The rearrangement joins TRBV7-6 to TRBJ2-3, with 11 bases identical to TRBD2. V lost 4 bases and J lost 6; bases outside the gene matches: 9. The length of the CDR3 is 16 residues. From germline, CDR1 is SGHVS and CDR2 FNYEAQ. The DNA of the CDR3 is TGTGCCAGCAGCTCCCCATCTAGCGGGGGGAGGGATACGCAGTATTTT. It yields the protein CASSSPSSGGRDTQYF.

In regard to this clone: The junction departs from the called germline gene at one end, perhaps through a read error. The chain links TRBV29-1 to TRBJ1-1; D is uncertain. Germline CDR1 reads SQVTM; CDR2 reads ANQGSEA. The CDR3 covers 12 residues. The CDR3 DNA sequence: TGCAGCGTTGAAGAGGGTACGGGGTTGGGCCGCTTT. Translated: CSVEEGTGLGRF.

The chain carries TRBV6-5 and TRBJ1-2; the D gene is possibly TRBD1 (6 bases). Germline-derived CDR1 and CDR2 are MNHEY and SVGAGI. The CDR3 has 12 residues. V was clipped by 5 bases and J by 8 bases, with 12 bases between them. The DNA for the CDR3 is TGTGCCAGCAGTCCCCTGGGACAAGGCTACACCTTC. Translating it yields CASSPLGQGYTF.

The rearrangement uses TRBV6-1 and TRBJ2-3; TRBD1 aligns across 7 bases. This CDR3 is 18 amino acids long. Per germline, CDR1 MNHNS and CDR2 SASEGT. J lost 0 bases, V lost 1 base, and 10 bases had no gene match. CDR3 bases: TGTGCCAGCAGTGAAGACCATGAGGACAGGAGGAGCACAGATACGCAGTATTTT. As protein: CASSEDHEDRRSTDTQYF.

The rearrangement uses TRBV5-1 and TRBJ2-5; D is unresolved. The germline gives CDR1 SGHRS, CDR2 YFSETQ. Trimming took off 0 bases at V and 4 bases at J, with 10 bases between the two ends. The CDR3 runs to 14 residues. The CDR3 reads CASSLDGQIETQYF. The CDR3 DNA reads as TGCGCCAGCAGCTTGGATGGCCAAATAGAGACCCAGTACTTC.

The J gene is TRBJ1-2, the V gene TRBV7-2; 11 nucleotides agree with TRBD1. CDR3 length equals 13 residues. Looked up from germline, CDR1 is SGHTA and CDR2 is FQGNSA. Trimming at V came to 4 bases and at J to 12 bases, leaving 7 bases not matched to a gene. CDR3 amino acids: CASSSRGQGGHTF. CDR3 DNA: TGTGCCAGCAGCTCCAGGGGACAGGGGGGACACACCTTC.

The chain is built from TRBV5-1 and TRBJ2-5, with D uncertain. Germline-derived CDR1 and CDR2 are SGHRS and YFSETQ. The V end lost 1 base, the J end lost 1 base, and 5 bases lay between the germline ends. This CDR3 is built from 13 residues. CDR3 sequence: CASSLSFQETQYF. The CDR3 nucleotides are TGCGCCAGCAGCTTGAGTTTCCAAGAGACCCAGTACTTC.

The J gene is TRBJ2-7, the V gene TRBV6-1; a possible D gene is TRBD1 (6 bases). Germline CDR1 and CDR2: MNHNS and SASEGT. The length of the CDR3 is 15 residues. With 7 bases removed from V and 3 bases from J, the gap between germline ends came to 19 bases. The CDR3 is CASILRRGSSYEQYF. CDR3 bases: TGTGCCAGCATCCTACGCAGGGGCTCGAGCTACGAGCAGTACTTC.

This clone showed up just a few times. Other DNA sequences in this sample translate to the same CDR3. The V and J genes are TRBV18 and TRBJ2-7, with D perhaps assigned TRBD1 or TRBD2 (5 bases each). The CDR3 covers 13 residues. The germline V gene has CDR1 KGHSH and CDR2 LQKENI. V lost 3 bases to trimming and J lost 4 bases, with 10 bases between them. The CDR3 reads CASSPGTGYEQYF. The DNA for the CDR3 is TGTGCCAGCTCACCCGGGACGGGGTACGAGCAGTACTTC.

J is TRBJ2-2 and V is TRBV6-1; D unresolved. Per the germline V gene, CDR1 is MNHNS and CDR2 is SASEGT. Trimming left V 6 bases short and J 8 bases short, with 10 bases between. CDR3 length: 12 residues. CDR3 region: CASSRISGELFF. The CDR3 nucleotides read TGTGCCAGCAGCCGCATATCGGGGGAGCTGTTTTTT.

This clone was counted only a few times. The chain has TRBV30 and TRBJ1-2; D is possibly TRBD1 (5 bases). Looked up from germline, CDR1 is GTSNPN and CDR2 is SVGIG (reference sequence). The CDR3 totals 13 residues. Trimming took 2 bases from V and 3 from J, leaving 10 bases between them. CDR3 sequence (DNA): TGTGCCTGGAGTCCCAGGGTCGACTATGGCTACACCTTC. The encoded protein is CAWSPRVDYGYTF.

The rearrangement uses TRBV4-3 and TRBJ1-1; 7 nucleotides align to TRBD1. The CDR3 sequence is 14 residues long. CDR1 is LGHNA and CDR2 is YSLEER in the germline V gene. Trimming took 1 base from V and 5 from J; bases not matched to a gene: 4. CDR3 loop: CASSQVDRVTEAFF. In DNA, the CDR3 is TGCGCCAGCAGCCAAGTCGACAGGGTGACTGAAGCTTTCTTT.

The rearrangement joins TRBV9 to TRBJ2-2; possibly TRBD1 for D (5 bases). Germline lookup yields CDR1 SGDLS and CDR2 YYNGEE. Trimming stripped 0 bases from V and 0 bases from J, with 12 bases between. The CDR3 has 17 amino acids. This chain's CDR3 is CASSVAGAVSNTGELFF. In nucleotides, the CDR3 is TGTGCCAGCAGCGTAGCTGGGGCCGTGTCGAACACCGGGGAGCTGTTTTTT.

This rearrangement joins TRBV15 to TRBJ2-5; D might be TRBD2 (6 bases). Germline V gene sequence: CDR1 LNHNV, CDR2 YYDKDF (reference sequence). V was trimmed by 0 bases and J by 4 bases, leaving 12 bases between them. CDR3 length equals 15 residues. In DNA, the CDR3 is TGTGCCACCAGCAGAGATCGGGGGTTGTCAGAGACCCAGTACTTC. Amino acids: CATSRDRGLSETQYF.

This clone came up a few times. The genes are TRBV28 and TRBJ1-5; D unclear. The ends were cut back, 3 bases at V and 5 bases at J, with 5 bases in the middle. The CDR3 has 12 residues. In germline, CDR1 is MDHEN, CDR2 SYDVKM. Written as DNA, the CDR3 is TGTGCCAGCAGTTTTAGGGATCAGCCCCAGCATTTT. Protein sequence: CASSFRDQPQHF.

The chain couples TRBV2 to TRBJ1-2; 7 bases match TRBD1. The V and J ends lost 8 bases and 8 bases, in that order; junction bases with no gene match: 8. The CDR3 has 12 residues. Germline-derived CDR1 and CDR2 are SNHLY and FYNNEI. The CDR3: CASLQGSGGYTF. Written as DNA, the CDR3 is TGTGCCAGCCTACAGGGGTCGGGCGGCTACACCTTC.

The rearrangement uses TRBV29-1 and TRBJ1-6, with 8 bases lining up with TRBD1. Germline V lookup: CDR1 SQVTM, CDR2 ANQGSEA. V was pared by 5 bases and J by 11 bases, with 8 bases of the junction left unmatched. This CDR3 has 13 residues. CDR3 DNA sequence: TGCAGCGTTCAATGGACAGGGTCGGCACCCCTCCACTTT. Translation: CSVQWTGSAPLHF.

V usage is TRBV18 and J usage is TRBJ2-3; tentative D call: TRBD1 (5 bases). Trimming removed 0 bases from V and 3 bases from J, with 7 bases in between. CDR3 length equals 14 residues. Germline V gene data show CDR1 as KGHSH and CDR2 as LQKENI. CDR3 protein: CASSPPAGTDTQYF. Here the CDR3 DNA reads TGTGCCAGCTCACCACCGGCAGGGACAGATACGCAGTATTTT.

Written as DNA, the CDR3 is TGTGCCAGCAGTGAATATGTATACCCACGGGTCAAACTGTTTTTT. Translating it yields CASSEYVYPRVKLFF. The V and J genes are TRBV25-1 and TRBJ1-4; no reliable D call. The germline CDR1 and CDR2 sequences are MGHDK and SYGVNS. V lost 0 bases and J lost 11, with 16 bases in between. CDR3 size: 15 residues.

The chain is built from TRBV7-6 and TRBJ2-3; D may be TRBD1 (5 bases). Germline CDR1 is SGHVS and CDR2 is FNYEAQ. The CDR3 sequence is 13 residues long. Trimming pared 5 bases from V and 5 bases from J, leaving 11 bases between. CDR3 protein: CASSTQQGDTQYF. CDR3 sequence (DNA): TGTGCCAGCAGCACGCAGCAGGGAGATACGCAGTATTTT. Complete variable domain (other parts from reference TRBV7-6 and TRBJ2-3): GAGVSQSPRYKVTKRGQDVALRCDPISGHVSLYWYRQALGQGPEFLTYFNYEAQQDKSGLPNDRFSAERPEGSISTLTIQRTEQRDSAMYRCASSTQQGDTQYFGPGTRLTVL.

The chain carries TRBV30 and TRBJ1-2; 9 nucleotides agree with TRBD1. After removal of 1 base from V and 8 bases from J, the junction contained 5 bases not matched to a gene. The CDR3 spans 13 residues. From germline, CDR1 is GTSNPN and CDR2 SVGIG (reference sequence). The CDR3 sequence: CAWSADRGGGYTF. CDR3 sequence (DNA): TGTGCCTGGAGTGCGGACAGGGGTGGCGGCTACACCTTC.

The rearrangement joins TRBV5-1 to TRBJ2-1; D is unclear. From germline, CDR1 is SGHRS and CDR2 YFSETQ. V dropped 3 bases and J dropped 0 bases, with 7 bases sitting between them. The CDR3 is 14 residues long. CDR3 region: CASSSGSSYNEQFF. The DNA for the CDR3 is TGCGCCAGCAGCTCCGGCAGCTCCTACAATGAGCAGTTCTTC.

This sequence joins TRBV25-1 and TRBJ1-5; tentatively, D is TRBD1 (5 bases). Germline lookup yields CDR1 MGHDK and CDR2 SYGVNS. The CDR3 runs 16 residues. V was trimmed by 1 base and J by 4 bases, leaving 14 bases between them. The CDR3 coding sequence is TGTGCCAGCAGTGAATCCCACCGACAGAGAAATCAGCCCCAGCATTTT. It yields the protein CASSESHRQRNQPQHF.

This chain uses TRBV7-2 with TRBJ2-5, with TRBD2 identical over 9 bases. Germline trimming cut 2 bases from V and 5 bases from J; bases unmatched to any gene: 3. This CDR3 contains 14 residues. CDR1 is SGHTA and CDR2 is FQGNSA in the germline V gene. In nucleotides, the CDR3 is TGTGCCAGCAGCTTACCTAGCGGGATCGAGACCCAGTACTTC. It yields the protein CASSLPSGIETQYF.

The rearrangement links TRBV6-6 to TRBJ1-2, with D maybe TRBD1 (5 bases). CDR3 length: 16 residues. V lost 4 bases and J 3 bases, leaving 18 bases between the germline ends. Per germline, CDR1 MNHNY and CDR2 SVGAGI (reference sequence). This chain's CDR3 is CASSSGLWGVDYGYTF. DNA of the CDR3: TGTGCCAGCAGTTCGGGCTTATGGGGGGTCGACTATGGCTACACCTTC.

The V and J genes are TRBV27 and TRBJ2-3, with TRBD2 as a possible D gene (6 bases). V was shortened by 6 bases and J by 1 base, with 17 bases between the two germline ends. The CDR3 runs to 16 residues. Germline CDR1 is MNHEY and CDR2 is SMNVEV (reference sequence). CDR3 nucleotide sequence: TGTGCCAGCAGGGAAACCGGGACTGGCGGCACAGATACGCAGTATTTT. It specifies CASRETGTGGTDTQYF.

This clone was seen a handful of times. V usage is TRBV7-9 and J usage is TRBJ1-2; D is ambiguous. Trimming shortened V by 4 bases and J by 2 bases, and 11 bases separated the two germline ends. This CDR3 spans 14 amino acids. Per germline, CDR1 SEHNR and CDR2 FQNEAQ (reference sequence). CDR3 bases: TGTGCCAGCAGCTCTCAGACGGGGAACTATGGCTACACCTTC. Protein product: CASSSQTGNYGYTF.